This TCR beta chain was recorded in a study of T cells expressing NK-cell markers. Study background: Sorted CD3+CD56-NKG2C+, CD3+CD56+NKG2C- and CD3+CD56+NKG2C+ T cells were the source of the TCR beta repertoires. Study findings and constraints: Expanded clones of NKG2C+ T cells had an unclear HCMV specificity.

Scientists made TCR beta cDNA using 5'RACE template switching with UMIs. TCRdb re-called the 5' RACE reads and shows each CDR3 protein once, DNA omitted. This sample's table has some 410,000 distinct CDR3 sequences. Notes on this clonotype: Its antigen remains unidentified.

Per the germline V gene, CDR1 is GTSNPN and CDR2 is SVGIG (reference sequence). This CDR3 region has 14 residues. The clonotype originates from a woman between 18 and 70 years old in good health. The sequencing input was blood T cells: a sorted CD56 or NKG2C T cell subset, CD4+ or CD8+ T cells, or bulk PBMC T cells (not recorded which). The chain employs TRBV30 and TRBJ2-7; lacking DNA, the TRBD2 call made by TCRdb goes unchecked. Here the CDR3 reads CAWRDAGEVDEQYF.